This TCR beta chain was retrieved from a study of CD8+ T cells in alopecia areata. Study context: Tofacitinib continued for 6 to 18 months and was then withheld for 6 months.

Germline CDR1 and CDR2: GTSNPN and SVGIG (reference sequence). The CDR3 has 14 amino acids. The ends were cut back, 1 base at V and 3 bases at J, with 7 bases in the middle. Treatment specified: oral pan-JAK inhibitor, 5-10 mg twice daily. Sequencing used cDNA as its template, made by extracting RNA and reverse transcribing it. The data were produced by immunoSEQ multiplex PCR, yet TCRdb's version contains in-frame clones alone and is incomplete. This sample has some 98,000 clones; around 55% occur once, and the top ten carry around 15%. The rearrangement uses TRBV30 and TRBJ2-6; D is unclear. Sequenced material: CD8+ T cells sorted from blood, taken at week 4, from a patient treated with tofacitinib. The origin of this receptor is a human donor with alopecia areata. The CDR3 DNA follows: TGTGCCTGGAGTGCCCTAAGTGGGGCCAACGTCCTGACTTTC. It translates to CAWSALSGANVLTF. Using reference TRBV30 and TRBJ2-6 for the parts outside the CDR3, the full variable domain is SQTIHQWPATLVQPVGSPLSLECTVEGTSNPNLYWYRQAAGRGLQLLFYSVGIGQISSEVPQNLSASRPQDRQFILSSKKLLLSDSGFYLCAWSALSGANVLTFGAGSRLTVL.